This entry lists 27 T cell receptor beta chains sequenced from one sample in a study of T-cell reconstitution after alpha-beta-depleted transplantation in children. A TCRbeta library incorporating unique molecular identifiers was prepared. Each CDR3 protein is one row after TCRdb ran MiXCR on the PCR reads. The sample has hundreds of thousands of distinct CDR3 sequences; roughly a tenth are singletons. The sample here was PBMCs, taken before TCRalphabeta/CD19-depleted stem cell transplant. All receptors come from a boy younger than two with acute myeloid leukemia, due to receive a stem cell transplant.

There are many counts of this clonotype. The J gene is TRBJ2-3, the V gene TRBV24-1, with 8 bases identical to TRBD1. V lost 5 bases to trimming and J lost 3 bases; unmatched junction nucleotides: 6. The germline CDR1 and CDR2 sequences are KGHDR and SFDVKD. The CDR3 has 15 amino acids. DNA of the CDR3: TGTGCCACCAGTGCGACAGGGGAAATGACAGATACGCAGTATTTT. It translates to CATSATGEMTDTQYF.

This clonotype was observed a few times. The J gene is TRBJ1-2, the V gene TRBV4-1; D might be TRBD1 (5 bases). The CDR3 is 15 residues long. Per germline, CDR1 MGHRA and CDR2 YSYEKL. Trimming stripped 0 bases from V and 3 bases from J, with 11 bases between. This chain's CDR3 is CASSQDSRTYYGYTF. CDR3 DNA: TGCGCCAGCAGCCAAGACTCCCGGACATACTATGGCTACACCTTC.

This clonotype occurred many times. This chain joins TRBV2 and TRBJ2-1, with D possibly matching TRBD1 (5 bases). The CDR3 is made up of 15 amino acids. The V and J ends lost 4 bases and 8 bases respectively, with 18 bases between them. From germline, CDR1 is SNHLY and CDR2 FYNNEI. The CDR3 DNA follows: TGTGCCAGCAGTGGCCAGGGCATTCCACCAGATGAGCAGTTCTTC. Translating it yields CASSGQGIPPDEQFF.

As to this clonotype: A much larger clone lies a single base off, so this may be a read error. V gene TRBV5-1 combines with J gene TRBJ2-1, with 11 bases lining up with TRBD2. The V gene's germline CDR1 is SGHRS and CDR2 YFSETQ. The CDR3 length is 16 residues. V lost 5 bases, J lost 10 bases, and 14 bases stayed unmatched. CDR3 residues: CASSFSGRACVGEQFF. CDR3 bases: TGCGCCAGCAGTTTTAGCGGGAGGGCTTGCGTGGGCGAGCAGTTCTTC.

This clonotype was counted at least ten times. CDR3 sequence: CASSPGQGRGGYNQPQHF. The CDR3 nucleotides read TGCGCCAGCAGCCCCGGACAGGGGAGGGGGGGATACAATCAGCCCCAGCATTTT. The J gene is TRBJ1-5, the V gene TRBV5-1; TRBD1 matches 9 bases. V shed 4 bases and J 3 bases; nucleotides not matched to a gene: 14. Germline-derived CDR1 and CDR2 are SGHRS and YFSETQ. The CDR3 runs 18 residues.

This clonotype was counted at least ten times. This chain uses TRBV11-2 with TRBJ1-2; 7 bases align to TRBD1. The V gene's germline CDR1 is SGHAT and CDR2 FQNNGV. Germline trimming cut 6 bases from V and 8 bases from J; bases unmatched to any gene: 12. The CDR3 contains 14 residues. CDR3 DNA sequence: TGTGCCAGCAGGTTCCTTCTCCAGGGGGGCGGCTACACCTTC. This codes for CASRFLLQGGGYTF.

This clonotype was observed many times. This chain joins TRBV19 and TRBJ2-1, with 10 nucleotides matching TRBD2. The germline V gene encodes CDR1 LNHDA and CDR2 SQIVND (reference sequence). The V and J ends lost 7 bases and 3 bases, in that order; junction bases with no gene match: 0. CDR3 size: 13 residues. CDR3 coding DNA: TGTGCCAGTAAGCGGGGGGGCTACAATGAGCAGTTCTTC. Encoded protein: CASKRGGYNEQFF. Filled out from reference TRBV19 and TRBJ2-1, the complete variable domain reads DGGITQSPKYLFRKEGQNVTLSCEQNLNHDAMYWYRQDPGQGLRLIYYSQIVNDFQKGDIAEGYSVSREKKESFPLTVTSAQKNPTAFYLCASKRGGYNEQFFGPGTRLTVL.

In this sample, this clonotype turned up many times. The rearrangement joins TRBV24-1 to TRBJ1-1; the D gene is possibly TRBD1 (6 bases). From germline, CDR1 is KGHDR and CDR2 SFDVKD. Trimming took 7 bases from V and 1 from J, leaving 12 bases between them. The length of the CDR3 is 14 residues. CDR3 residues: CATRSGGQNTEAFF. Here the CDR3 DNA reads TGTGCCACCAGGAGCGGGGGGCAGAACACTGAAGCTTTCTTT.

The rearrangement links TRBV7-2 to TRBJ2-6, with a weak D call TRBD1 (6 bases). The CDR3 is 16 residues long. Germline assignment: CDR1 SGHTA and CDR2 FQGNSA. V was cut by 6 bases and J by 2 bases, with 14 bases left in between. CDR3 DNA: TGTGCCAGCAGACGAGGGGGACCCGCTGGGGCCAACGTCCTGACTTTC. This translates into CASRRGGPAGANVLTF.

This clonotype was counted between two and nine times. The chain joins TRBV12-3 or TRBV12-4 to TRBJ1-2; D is undetermined. Trimming cost V 5 bases and J 2 bases, with 6 bases left between them. The CDR3 is 12 amino acids. CDR3 DNA: TGTGCCAGCAGTCGACGGAACTATGGCTACACCTTC. It encodes CASSRRNYGYTF.

This clonotype was counted between two and nine times. The gene calls are TRBV20-1 and TRBJ2-7, with D maybe TRBD1 (5 bases). Deletions cut 4 bases from V and 0 bases from J, with 13 bases between. This CDR3 has 14 amino acids. CDR1 DFQATT and CDR2 SNEGSKA come from the germline V gene (reference sequence). Here the CDR3 DNA reads TGCAGTGCTACCCCAGGGCTGAGCTCCTACGAGCAGTACTTC. Protein: CSATPGLSSYEQYF.

This clonotype was seen a few times. The chain carries TRBV4-2 and TRBJ1-3, with D unresolved. The V gene's germline CDR1 is LGHNA and CDR2 YNFKEQ. The CDR3 has 13 residues. V gave up 1 base and J gave up 7 bases, with 8 bases separating them. CDR3 in amino acids: CASSQVAGNTIYF. The CDR3, as DNA: TGTGCCAGCAGCCAAGTGGCCGGTAACACCATATATTTT.

This clonotype was detected many times. The chain carries TRBV25-1 and TRBJ2-7, with 7 bases identical to TRBD1. In germline, CDR1 is MGHDK, CDR2 SYGVNS. The ends lost 3 bases at V and 2 bases at J; junction bases unmatched: 1. This CDR3 is 13 amino acids long. The CDR3 coding sequence is TGTGCCAGCAGTGAGACAGGGACCTACGAGCAGTACTTC. This encodes CASSETGTYEQYF.

This clonotype was seen repeatedly, ten times or more. This chain connects TRBV11-1 to TRBJ2-1; D is tentatively TRBD1 or TRBD2 (5 bases each). Germline V gives CDR1 SGHAT, CDR2 FQDESV (reference sequence). The CDR3 extends over 18 amino acids. V lost 0 bases and J lost 8, with 23 bases in between. CDR3 coding DNA: TGTGCCAGCAGCTTAGCGGGGGTAGCCCATAGCGTAGCCGATGAGCAGTTCTTC. The encoded protein is CASSLAGVAHSVADEQFF.

Points on this clonotype: A much larger clone sits a single nucleotide away, making a read error possible. J is TRBJ2-1 and V is TRBV20-1; D unclear. V was clipped by 2 bases and J by 3 bases, with 11 bases between them. CDR3 length equals 14 residues. Per germline, CDR1 DFQATT and CDR2 SNEGSKA (reference sequence). CDR3 amino acids: CSARQASCYNEQFF. CDR3 nucleotide sequence: TGCAGTGCTAGACAGGCGAGCTGCTACAATGAGCAGTTCTTC.

This clonotype turned up a few times. The J gene is TRBJ2-7, the V gene TRBV5-1; possibly TRBD1 or TRBD2 for D (6 bases each). Trimming removed 0 bases at V and 3 bases at J, with 19 bases between. Germline V CDR1 and CDR2: SGHRS, YFSETQ. The CDR3 sequence is 17 residues long. Here the CDR3 reads CASSLAAGTTTFYEQYF. CDR3 sequence (DNA): TGCGCCAGCAGCTTGGCGGCGGGGACAACGACCTTCTACGAGCAGTACTTC.

This sequence joins TRBV7-2 and TRBJ1-5, with D uncertain. V lost 2 bases and J lost 5, with 19 bases in between. This CDR3 has 17 residues. CDR1 and CDR2 from the germline V gene are SGHTA and FQGNSA. The CDR3, as DNA: TGTGCCAGCAGCTTATCCTCCCGTCCCCCCACCGATCAGCCCCAGCATTTT. This sequence encodes CASSLSSRPPTDQPQHF.

This rearrangement joins TRBV5-4 to TRBJ2-7, with a weak D call TRBD2 (5 bases). Germline V gene sequence: CDR1 SGHNT, CDR2 YYREEE (reference sequence). This CDR3 has 12 amino acids. The V gene lost 10 bases and the J gene lost 7 bases, with 18 bases spanning the gap. CDR3 sequence (DNA): TGTGCCGGATTGACCCCCCCGGGAGAGCAGTACTTC. Amino acid sequence: CAGLTPPGEQYF.

Many counts were recorded for this clonotype. V is TRBV18 and J is TRBJ1-6; perhaps TRBD1 as D (6 bases). Germline loops: CDR1 KGHSH, CDR2 LQKENI. The length of the CDR3 is 17 residues. Trimming removed 4 bases from V and 10 bases from J, with 23 bases in between. As DNA, the CDR3 is TGTGCCAGCTCACTTTACGGCCCGCTAGAGCAGGGGTCACCCCTCCACTTT. It codes for CASSLYGPLEQGSPLHF.

The sample holds a few counts of this clonotype. One base away lies a much larger clone, so this may be a sequencing read error. The V gene is TRBV7-2, the J gene TRBJ2-3; TRBD2 matches 8 bases. CDR1 is SGHTA, CDR2 FQGNSA, per germline. The CDR3 contains 17 residues. Unmatched junction bases numbered 12, after V lost 5 bases and J lost 2 bases. CDR3: CASSPRGIGRATDTQYF. In nucleotides, the CDR3 is TGTGCCAGCAGCCCTCGGGGTATCGGGAGGGCCACAGATACGCAGTATTTT.

This clonotype has ten or more counts. This chain connects TRBV29-1 to TRBJ1-4, with 8 bases aligning to TRBD1. The CDR3 runs to 15 residues. J was trimmed by 1 base and V by 6 bases; bases with no gene match: 7. CDR1 and CDR2 (germline): SQVTM, ANQGSEA. DNA of the CDR3: TGCAGCGTCCCCGGACAGGGTGGAACTAATGAAAAACTGTTTTTT. It specifies CSVPGQGGTNEKLFF.

The chain is built from TRBV20-1 and TRBJ2-1; TRBD2 matches 7 bases. V shed 0 bases, J shed 2 bases, and the junction held 7 bases outside the gene matches. The germline gives CDR1 DFQATT, CDR2 SNEGSKA (reference sequence). This CDR3 has 16 amino acids. As DNA, the CDR3 is TGCAGTGCTAGAGATCCCGCTAGCGGCCCCTACAATGAGCAGTTCTTC. Its protein product is CSARDPASGPYNEQFF.

This clonotype was found many times. The gene calls are TRBV19 and TRBJ1-2; D perhaps matches TRBD1 (5 bases). Germline V gene sequence: CDR1 LNHDA, CDR2 SQIVND (reference sequence). CDR3 size: 12 residues. V lost 7 bases and J 10 bases, leaving 16 bases between the germline ends. CDR3 in amino acids: CASMGRPTDYTF. The DNA for the CDR3 is TGTGCCAGTATGGGACGGCCCACCGACTACACCTTC.

This clonotype was counted many times. This sequence joins TRBV20-1 and TRBJ1-1, with a possible D match to TRBD1 (5 bases). Germline CDR1 DFQATT, CDR2 SNEGSKA (reference sequence). This CDR3 has 13 residues. V was cut by 1 base and J by 8 bases, with 14 bases left in between. The CDR3 loop is CSARVLGRPEAFF. The CDR3 nucleotides are TGCAGTGCTAGAGTCCTGGGGCGGCCGGAAGCTTTCTTT.

This clonotype was counted many times. This chain connects TRBV29-1 to TRBJ2-7; either TRBD1 or TRBD2 may supply D (6 bases each). Trimming took off 5 bases at V and 4 bases at J, with 21 bases between the two ends. The germline V gene encodes CDR1 SQVTM and CDR2 ANQGSEA. The CDR3 contains 15 residues. The CDR3 nucleotides read TGCAGCGTTTTTGACGGGGGCCAATCGATTTACGAGCAGTACTTC. This codes for CSVFDGGQSIYEQYF.

This clonotype occurred many times. The chain uses TRBV5-1 and TRBJ2-7; a weak D match, TRBD1 (6 bases). This CDR3 contains 13 residues. Between the trimmed V and J ends, which lost 4 bases and 6 bases, there was a span of 14 bases. Germline V gene lookup returns CDR1 SGHRS and CDR2 YFSETQ. CDR3 residues: CASSEWQGSEQYF. The CDR3 bases are TGCGCCAGCAGCGAATGGCAGGGGTCCGAGCAGTACTTC.

The chain links TRBV18 to TRBJ2-6, with 9 bases aligning to TRBD2. Losses at the gene ends were 3 bases for V and 2 bases for J; bases not matched to a gene: 5. Per the germline V gene, CDR1 is KGHSH and CDR2 is LQKENI. This CDR3 spans 17 amino acids. In nucleotides, the CDR3 is TGTGCCAGCTCACCTGGTAGCGGGAGCGCTGGGGCCAACGTCCTGACTTTC. This codes for CASSPGSGSAGANVLTF.